The entry below gives a single T cell receptor (beta chain) sequence along with its context. The source of the sample is a study of cytomegalovirus exposure and HLA in healthy donors. This CDR3 comprises 16 residues. V dropped 5 bases and J dropped 1; count of bases not matched to a gene: 6. CDR1 and CDR2 from the germline V gene are MNHEY and SMNVEV (reference sequence). Profiling relied on immunoSEQ multiplex PCR, and the TCRdb table lists in-frame clones only, not all of them. The sample includes about 360,000 clones, about nine tenths of them seen just once. Sequencing was done on a sample of PBMCs. The receptor's source is a woman between 18 and 29 years old in good health and CMV-seronegative. The chain has TRBV27 and TRBJ2-5; TRBD2 agrees at 11 bases. CDR3 sequence reads: CASSDLGLAVQETQYF. For the CDR3, the DNA is TGTGCCAGCAGTGACCTGGGACTAGCGGTCCAAGAGACCCAGTACTTC.